Presented here are 12 T cell receptor beta chains from one specimen sequenced in a study of early T cells in non-severe SARS-CoV-2 infection. MiXCR, applied by TCRdb to the 5' RACE reads, yields one record per CDR3 protein. The data show tens of thousands of distinct CDR3 sequences, 9.9% seen once. Sequencing was carried out using whole blood. The receptors here all came from an adult who was a healthcare worker with PCR-confirmed SARS-CoV-2 infection or an uninfected control (not recorded which).

J is TRBJ2-1 and V is TRBV29-1; D gene uncertain. The CDR3 is made up of 13 amino acids. Germline-derived CDR1 and CDR2 are SQVTM and ANQGSEA. V lost 7 bases and J 8 bases, leaving 18 bases between the germline ends. The CDR3 sequence: CSADSQRNYEQFF. In DNA, the CDR3 is TGCAGCGCGGATTCCCAGCGAAATTATGAGCAGTTCTTC.

The rearrangement joins TRBV6-5 to TRBJ2-1; 12 bases match TRBD2. Germline CDR1 is MNHEY and CDR2 is SVGAGI. The ends lost 8 bases at V and 5 bases at J; junction bases unmatched: 7. The CDR3 length is 15 residues. The CDR3 DNA reads as TGTGCCAGCTTTCCGACTAGCGGGGGAGACAATGAGCAGTTCTTC. Residues: CASFPTSGGDNEQFF.

This clonotype was counted at least ten times. This chain connects TRBV20-1 to TRBJ2-3; 8 nucleotides line up with TRBD2. CDR3 length: 16 amino acids. The ends lost 1 base at V and 2 bases at J; junction bases unmatched: 8. Germline-derived CDR1 and CDR2 are DFQATT and SNEGSKA (reference sequence). DNA of the CDR3: TGCAGTGCTAGAGCCGGCGGGGGGCTTATCACAGATACGCAGTATTTT. Protein: CSARAGGGLITDTQYF.

CDR3 amino acids: CASSRGGNEQFF. The CDR3 bases are TGTGCCAGCAGCCGGGGGGGCAATGAGCAGTTCTTC. The chain has TRBV6-1 and TRBJ2-1; 8 bases align to TRBD2. This CDR3 region has 12 residues. The trim removed 6 bases at V and 6 bases at J, leaving 1 base unmatched. Germline CDR1 reads MNHNS; CDR2 reads SASEGT.

This clonotype came up many times. The rearrangement links TRBV29-1 to TRBJ2-1, with D uncertain. CDR3 length equals 14 residues. Trimming took off 4 bases at V and 0 bases at J, with 10 bases between the two ends. CDR1 and CDR2 from the germline V gene are SQVTM and ANQGSEA. CDR3 DNA: TGCAGCGTTGGCGACCTTAGCTCCTACAATGAGCAGTTCTTC. It encodes CSVGDLSSYNEQFF.

This chain connects TRBV28 to TRBJ2-7; D gene uncertain. This CDR3 comprises 14 residues. Germline V gene data show CDR1 as MDHEN and CDR2 as SYDVKM. Trimming shortened V by 4 bases and J by 1 base, and 11 bases separated the two germline ends. CDR3 in amino acids: CASSSHSDSYEQYF. The CDR3 DNA reads as TGTGCCAGCAGTTCCCACAGCGATTCCTACGAGCAGTACTTC.

This clonotype was seen a single time. Because the CDR3 is missing its conserved closing phenylalanine or tryptophan, this is likely a read error. The chain uses TRBV5-1 and TRBJ2-7; TRBD1 agrees at 8 bases. This CDR3 spans 15 amino acids. The J segment lost 5 bases and the V segment lost 4 bases, leaving 11 bases of the junction unmatched. CDR1 and CDR2 from the germline V gene are SGHRS and YFSETQ. CDR3 sequence reads: CASSIRGRTIDEQYY. CDR3 nucleotide sequence: TGCGCCAGCAGCATCAGGGGGCGGACTATAGACGAGCAGTACTAC.

This clonotype was observed at least ten times. This chain joins TRBV9 and TRBJ2-7; D call uncertain. Germline V gives CDR1 SGDLS, CDR2 YYNGEE. This CDR3 is 15 amino acids long. V shed 0 bases and J shed 3 bases, with 13 bases lying between them. CDR3 in DNA: TGTGCCAGCAGCGTAGGCGAAGGGCTCTTCTACGAGCAGTACTTC. This encodes CASSVGEGLFYEQYF.

This clonotype appeared many times. The chain carries TRBV6-4 and TRBJ2-2; 8 nucleotides align to TRBD2. This CDR3 comprises 16 residues. Looked up from germline, CDR1 is MRHNA and CDR2 is SNTAGT. Trimming removed 0 bases from V and 3 bases from J; junction bases left unmatched: 3. CDR3 bases: TGTGCCAGCAGTGACTCCCCGGGACTAGACACCGGGGAGCTGTTTTTT. This encodes CASSDSPGLDTGELFF.

There are many counts of this clonotype. J is TRBJ1-6 and V is TRBV3-1, with TRBD1 as a possible D gene (6 bases). V gave up 1 base and J gave up 10 bases, with 17 bases separating them. The CDR3 is 16 residues long. CDR1 is LGHDT and CDR2 is YNNKEL in the germline V gene (reference sequence). CDR3 sequence (DNA): TGTGCCAGCAGCCAAGGAGGTGGGGGGCTCCCCTCACCCCTCCACTTT. Translating it yields CASSQGGGGLPSPLHF.

This clonotype was seen repeatedly, ten times or more. DNA for the CDR3: TGTGCCACATACAGGGACCCAAACACTGAAGCTTTCTTT. Translation gives CATYRDPNTEAFF. This chain links TRBV10-3 with TRBJ1-1; D is perhaps TRBD1 (6 bases). The CDR3 is 13 amino acids. Germline V lookup: CDR1 ENHRY, CDR2 SYGVKD. The V and J ends lost 10 bases and 2 bases respectively, with 14 bases between them.

This clonotype was observed at least ten times. The chain carries TRBV28 and TRBJ2-1; 7 bases agree with TRBD1. With 2 bases clipped from V and 2 bases from J, the junction kept 3 bases outside the gene matches. The CDR3 has 15 amino acids. Germline lookup yields CDR1 MDHEN and CDR2 SYDVKM. CDR3 sequence reads: CASSLQGVPYNEQFF. The CDR3 DNA reads TGTGCCAGCAGTTTACAGGGGGTACCCTACAATGAGCAGTTCTTC.